One and the same sample provided the 12 T cell receptor beta chains below, sequenced in a study of CD8+ T cells in alopecia areata. The sequencing template was cDNA reverse transcribed from extracted RNA. Profiled with immunoSEQ multiplex PCR; TCRdb holds only in-frame clones, not every one. This sample has about 110,000 clones, with roughly three fifths found just once. The treatment denotes: oral pan-JAK inhibitor, 5-10 mg twice daily. Sequences were derived from CD8+ T cells sorted from blood, sampled at week 24, from a patient treated with tofacitinib. These receptors came from a human donor with alopecia areata.

This clone was observed many times. The chain has TRBV9 and TRBJ2-1, with D perhaps TRBD1 (6 bases). CDR3 length: 16 residues. The germline CDR1 and CDR2 sequences are SGDLS and YYNGEE. V dropped 0 bases and J dropped 0 bases, with 10 bases sitting between them. CDR3 nucleotide sequence: TGTGCCAGCAGCGTAGCTTTAGGGGGCTCCTACAATGAGCAGTTCTTC. The encoded protein is CASSVALGGSYNEQFF. The whole variable domain, remainder taken from reference TRBV9 and TRBJ2-1, is DSGVTQTPKHLITATGQRVTLRCSPRSGDLSVYWYQQSLDQGLQFLIQYYNGEERAKGNILERFSAQQFPDLHSELNLSSLELGDSALYFCASSVALGGSYNEQFFGPGTRLTVL.

This rearrangement joins TRBV29-1 to TRBJ2-7; 7 bases fit TRBD1. The germline V gene encodes CDR1 SQVTM and CDR2 ANQGSEA. The CDR3 length is 13 residues. V dropped 5 bases and J dropped 1; count of bases not matched to a gene: 5. CDR3 loop: CSVSGTASYEQYF. Here the CDR3 DNA reads TGCAGCGTTTCCGGGACAGCTTCCTACGAGCAGTACTTC.

This clone was observed once. The chain carries TRBV4-2 and TRBJ2-1; no firm D call. Per germline, CDR1 LGHNA and CDR2 YNFKEQ. The CDR3 contains 14 residues. Trimming took 4 bases from V and 6 from J, leaving 13 bases between them. The CDR3 coding sequence is TGTGCCAGCAGCCCGTCACCGGGTCCCAATGAGCAGTTCTTC. This encodes CASSPSPGPNEQFF.

The CDR3 reads CASSLGGLWKDGYTF. CDR3 coding DNA: TGTGCCAGCAGCTTAGGGGGACTTTGGAAGGATGGCTACACCTTC. The chain joins TRBV7-9 to TRBJ1-2; D might be TRBD1 (5 bases). Germline V gene data show CDR1 as SEHNR and CDR2 as FQNEAQ (reference sequence). This CDR3 is 15 amino acids long. Trimming left V 1 base short and J 6 bases short, with 15 bases between.

This clone was recorded a few times. CDR3 region: CASSRTESSYEQYF. The CDR3 coding sequence is TGTGCCAGCAGCAGGACCGAGAGCTCCTACGAGCAGTACTTC. The V gene is TRBV7-9, the J gene TRBJ2-7; D is uncertain. Deletions cut 5 bases from V and 0 bases from J, with 11 bases between. This CDR3 is 14 amino acids long. Germline CDR1 and CDR2: SEHNR and FQNEAQ (reference sequence). Full variable domain (remainder filled in from reference TRBV7-9 and TRBJ2-7): DTGVSQNPRHKITKRGQNVTFRCDPISEHNRLYWYRQTLGQGPEFLTYFQNEAQLEKSRLLSDRFSAERPKGSFSTLEIQRTEQGDSAMYLCASSRTESSYEQYFGPGTRLTVT.

The chain carries TRBV30 and TRBJ2-7, with D perhaps given as TRBD1 or TRBD2 (6 bases each). Germline CDR1 is GTSNPN and CDR2 is SVGIG (reference sequence). The V and J ends lost 2 bases and 7 bases respectively, with 15 bases between them. The CDR3 spans 13 residues. The CDR3 reads CAWSLGGGGEQYF. CDR3 bases: TGTGCCTGGAGTTTAGGGGGAGGCGGGGAGCAGTACTTC.

This clone occurred a few times. V usage is TRBV10-3 and J usage is TRBJ2-1; 8 bases line up with TRBD2. With V trimmed by 8 bases and J by 5 bases, 8 bases remained unmatched. Per the germline V gene, CDR1 is ENHRY and CDR2 is SYGVKD. The CDR3 loop spans 14 amino acids. The CDR3 DNA reads TGTGCCATCGCCCGGACTAGCAGCGACAATGAGCAGTTCTTC. Protein product: CAIARTSSDNEQFF.

This chain connects TRBV7-8 to TRBJ2-7, with a tentative D call TRBD1 (6 bases). V was shortened by 2 bases and J by 6 bases, with 17 bases between the two germline ends. Germline CDR1 reads SGHVS; CDR2 reads FQNEAQ. The CDR3 extends over 15 amino acids. CDR3 loop: CASSLPPTGWSEQYF. In nucleotides, the CDR3 is TGTGCCAGCAGCTTACCCCCAACAGGGTGGAGCGAGCAGTACTTC.

This chain uses TRBV5-6 with TRBJ2-1; 14 nucleotides line up with TRBD2. The germline V gene encodes CDR1 SGHDT and CDR2 YYEEEE. Trimming took 4 bases from V and 9 from J; bases not matched to a gene: 6. The CDR3 loop spans 15 amino acids. In DNA form, the CDR3 reads TGTGCCAGCAGCCAGGGACTAGCGGGGGCACTTGAGCAGTTCTTC. It codes for CASSQGLAGALEQFF.

The genes are TRBV6-5 and TRBJ2-7, with TRBD1 as a possible D gene (5 bases). The V end lost 0 bases, the J end lost 0 bases, and 12 bases lay between the germline ends. Germline CDR1 MNHEY, CDR2 SVGAGI. CDR3 size: 16 residues. CDR3 residues: CASSYSRGHHSYEQYF. The CDR3 bases are TGTGCCAGCAGTTACTCTAGGGGCCATCACTCCTACGAGCAGTACTTC.

The genes are TRBV2 and TRBJ2-3, with TRBD2 identical over 7 bases. The CDR3 totals 16 residues. Germline CDR1 is SNHLY and CDR2 is FYNNEI. J was trimmed by 0 bases and V by 6 bases; bases with no gene match: 9. In DNA form, the CDR3 reads TGTGCCAGCAGGGCCTCTCTAGCGGCTAGCACAGATACGCAGTATTTT. This codes for CASRASLAASTDTQYF. Based on the CDR3 plus reference TRBV2 and TRBJ2-3, the full variable domain is EPEVTQTPSHQVTQMGQEVILRCVPISNHLYFYWYRQILGQKVEFLVSFYNNEISEKSEIFDDQFSVERPDGSNFTLKIRSTKLEDSAMYFCASRASLAASTDTQYFGPGTRLTVL.

V and J are TRBV25-1 and TRBJ2-5, with 9 bases matching TRBD1. Trimming cost V 5 bases and J 5 bases; bases outside gene matches: 9. Germline V gives CDR1 MGHDK, CDR2 SYGVNS. The CDR3 totals 15 residues. In nucleotides, the CDR3 is TGTGCCAGCAGTTCCTATGGGGACAGGGACGAGACCCAGTACTTC. The encoded protein is CASSSYGDRDETQYF.